This T cell receptor beta chain was captured in a study of beta chain features in type 1 diabetes. Study results and caveats: Within each of all four CD4+ subsets, Type 1 diabetes patients had TCRB CDR3s that were moderately but significantly shorter.

cDNA synthesis used the whole RNA isolate, giving expressed TCRB sequences. Using immunoSEQ multiplex PCR, the repertoire was profiled, and TCRdb retains in-frame clones only, with some absent. The sample lists 150,000 to 200,000 clones; approximately 7.9% were seen once. With 7 bases clipped from V and 10 bases from J, the junction kept 14 bases outside the gene matches. The germline V gene has CDR1 MDHEN and CDR2 SYDVKM. This CDR3 has 15 residues. Purity above 95% was achieved in all sorted populations. This clone came up a few times. Its cognate antigen is unknown. The specimen sequenced was central memory CD4+ T cells from blood. This receptor was obtained from a man younger than 30 with type 1 diabetes. This chain uses TRBV28 with TRBJ2-1; TRBD1 agrees at 9 bases. The CDR3 loop reads CASTQRDRELPEQFF. The CDR3 DNA sequence: TGTGCCAGCACCCAGCGGGACAGGGAACTCCCCGAGCAGTTCTTC. Full variable domain (outside the CDR3, taken from reference TRBV28 and TRBJ2-1): DVKVTQSSRYLVKRTGEKVFLECVQDMDHENMFWYRQDPGLGLRLIYFSYDVKMKEKGDIPEGYSVSREKKERFSLILESASTNQTSMYLCASTQRDRELPEQFFGPGTRLTVL.